This T cell receptor beta chain derives from a study of blood T cell repertoires in COVID-19. Study-level information: Sites across the United States, Italy and Spain contributed samples from acute and convalescent COVID-19.

This CDR3 has 14 residues. CDR1 and CDR2 (germline): SGHVS, FQNEAQ. Between the trimmed V and J ends, which lost 1 base and 1 base, there was a span of 7 bases. Profiling relied on immunoSEQ multiplex PCR, and the TCRdb table lists in-frame clones only, not all of them. The table records fewer than 350,000 clones, 81% of them present only once. The V and J genes are TRBV7-8 and TRBJ1-1, with D maybe TRBD1 (6 bases). This TCR derives from a woman aged 55-70 years with active or convalescent COVID-19. Material: peripheral blood. The CDR3, as DNA: TGTGCCAGCAGCTTAGTAGGGGGGAACACTGAAGCTTTCTTT. Encoded protein: CASSLVGGNTEAFF. The full variable domain, its missing parts supplied by reference TRBV7-8 and TRBJ1-1, is GAGVSQSPRYKVAKRGQDVALRCDPISGHVSLFWYQQALGQGPEFLTYFQNEAQLDKSGLPSDRFFAERPEGSVSTLKIQRTQQEDSAVYLCASSLVGGNTEAFFGQGTRLTVV.